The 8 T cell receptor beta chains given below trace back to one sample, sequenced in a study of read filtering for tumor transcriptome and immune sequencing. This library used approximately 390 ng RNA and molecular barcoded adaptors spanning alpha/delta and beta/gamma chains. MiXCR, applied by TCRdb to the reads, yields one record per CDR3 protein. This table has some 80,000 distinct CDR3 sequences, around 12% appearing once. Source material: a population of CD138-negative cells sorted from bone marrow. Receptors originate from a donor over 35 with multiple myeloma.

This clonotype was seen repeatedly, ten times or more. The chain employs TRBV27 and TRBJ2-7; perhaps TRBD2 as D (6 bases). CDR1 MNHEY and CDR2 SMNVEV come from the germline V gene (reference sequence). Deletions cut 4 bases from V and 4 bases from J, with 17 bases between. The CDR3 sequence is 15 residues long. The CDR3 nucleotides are TGTGCCAGCAGTTCTAGACCCACCGGAGGGTACGAGCAGTACTTC. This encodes CASSSRPTGGYEQYF.

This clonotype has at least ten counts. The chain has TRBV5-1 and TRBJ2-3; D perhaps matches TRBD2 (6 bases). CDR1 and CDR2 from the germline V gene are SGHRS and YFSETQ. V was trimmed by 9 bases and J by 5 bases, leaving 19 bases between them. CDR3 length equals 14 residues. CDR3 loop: CATSPLAGRDTQYF. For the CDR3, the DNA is TGCGCCACCTCTCCCTTGGCGGGAAGAGATACGCAGTATTTT.

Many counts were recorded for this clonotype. CDR3 nucleotides: TGTGCCAGTAGTATGGTCTCTGGGCGGGAAAATCAGCCCCAGCATTTT. Its translation is CASSMVSGRENQPQHF. The chain employs TRBV19 and TRBJ1-5; D is undetermined. Trimming stripped 3 bases from V and 4 bases from J, with 16 bases between. The CDR3 extends over 16 amino acids. Germline values: CDR1 LNHDA, CDR2 SQIVND (reference sequence).

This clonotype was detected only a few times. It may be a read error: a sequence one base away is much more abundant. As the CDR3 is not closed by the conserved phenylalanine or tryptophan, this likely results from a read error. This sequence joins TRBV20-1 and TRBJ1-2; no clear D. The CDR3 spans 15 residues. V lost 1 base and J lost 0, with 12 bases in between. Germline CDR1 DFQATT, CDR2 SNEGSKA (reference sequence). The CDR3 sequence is CSARADRTANYGYTL. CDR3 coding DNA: TGCAGTGCTAGAGCCGACCGAACCGCTAACTATGGCTACACCCTC.

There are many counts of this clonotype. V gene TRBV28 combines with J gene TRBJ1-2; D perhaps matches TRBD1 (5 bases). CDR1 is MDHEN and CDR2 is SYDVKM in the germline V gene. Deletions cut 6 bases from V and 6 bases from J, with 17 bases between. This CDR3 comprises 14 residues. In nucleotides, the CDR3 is TGTGCCAGCAGCTCCGCCGGGGCGCCGGATGGCTACACCTTC. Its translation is CASSSAGAPDGYTF.

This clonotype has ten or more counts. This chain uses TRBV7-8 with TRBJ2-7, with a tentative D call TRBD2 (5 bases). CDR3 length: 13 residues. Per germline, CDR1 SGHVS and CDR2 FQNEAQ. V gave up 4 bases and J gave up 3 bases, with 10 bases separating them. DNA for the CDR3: TGTGCCAGCAGCTCCCTTGAGGGCTACGAGCAGTACTTC. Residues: CASSSLEGYEQYF.

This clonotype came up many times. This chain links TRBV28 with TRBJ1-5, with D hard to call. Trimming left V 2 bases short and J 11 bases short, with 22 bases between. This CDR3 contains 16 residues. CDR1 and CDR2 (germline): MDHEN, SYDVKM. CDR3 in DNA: TGTGCCAGCAGTTTACCGCCAATCGCACCCAGGCCAGCCCAGCATTTT. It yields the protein CASSLPPIAPRPAQHF.

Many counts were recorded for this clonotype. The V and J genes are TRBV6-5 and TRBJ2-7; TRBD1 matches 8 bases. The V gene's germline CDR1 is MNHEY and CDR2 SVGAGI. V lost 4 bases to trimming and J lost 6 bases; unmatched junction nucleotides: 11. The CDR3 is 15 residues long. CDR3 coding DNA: TGTGCCAGCAGTTCCTCCGGACAGGGAAGAGGCGAGCAGTACTTC. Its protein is CASSSSGQGRGEQYF.